The 17 T cell receptor beta chains presented below share a single source sample, sequenced in a study of T cell repertoires in cytomegalovirus infection. The antigens of these receptors remain unknown. MiXCR, run by TCRdb on the reads, gives a single entry per CDR3 protein. The table includes more than 250,000 distinct CDR3 sequences, 20% to 30% detected once. The material was cultured PBMCs, obtained from culture after CMV antigen stimulation. The receptor set was obtained from a human donor in good health (CMV status not recorded). Some clones in this sample may be carry-over from other donors' samples.

The sample holds many counts of this clonotype. The genes are TRBV12-3 or TRBV12-4 and TRBJ2-1; D uncertain. V lost 5 bases and J 4 bases, leaving 6 bases between the germline ends. There are 12 residues in the CDR3. The CDR3 nucleotides read TGTGCCAGCAGTGGACGATACAATGAGCAGTTCTTC. Its translation is CASSGRYNEQFF.

This clonotype occurred many times. The gene calls are TRBV7-8 and TRBJ2-7; 10 bases line up with TRBD1. The CDR3 runs to 15 residues. Germline V lookup: CDR1 SGHVS, CDR2 FQNEAQ. After removal of 6 bases from V and 6 bases from J, the junction contained 11 bases not matched to a gene. CDR3 in amino acids: CASSSAGQGSGEQYF. CDR3 nucleotides: TGTGCCAGCAGTTCCGCGGGACAGGGGTCCGGCGAGCAGTACTTC.

This clonotype was counted a few times. This rearrangement joins TRBV7-2 to TRBJ1-3; D is unresolved. The germline CDR1 and CDR2 sequences are SGHTA and FQGNSA. The CDR3 is 14 amino acids. Trimming cost V 1 base and J 0 bases, with 4 bases left between them. CDR3 region: CASSLGISGNTIYF. Written as DNA, the CDR3 is TGTGCCAGCAGCTTAGGGATCTCTGGAAACACCATATATTTT.

The chain couples TRBV5-1 to TRBJ2-1, with D possibly called TRBD1 or TRBD2 (6 bases each). Between the trimmed V and J ends, which lost 4 bases and 9 bases, there was a span of 14 bases. CDR1 is SGHRS and CDR2 is YFSETQ in the germline V gene. The CDR3 has 13 residues. In nucleotides, the CDR3 is TGCGCCAGCAGCAGGGGGGACGGGACTGAGCAGTTCTTC. Amino acids: CASSRGDGTEQFF.

The J gene is TRBJ2-7, the V gene TRBV7-9, with 7 nucleotides matching TRBD1. The CDR3 length is 13 residues. The trim removed 6 bases at V and 7 bases at J, leaving 9 bases unmatched. Germline V gene lookup returns CDR1 SEHNR and CDR2 FQNEAQ (reference sequence). The CDR3 sequence is CASSLRQGREQYV. CDR3 bases: TGTGCCAGCAGTCTAAGACAGGGTCGGGAGCAGTACGTC.

The chain uses TRBV6-5 and TRBJ2-5; the D is unclear. The V end was cut by 4 bases, the J end by 2 bases, with 8 bases between. From germline, CDR1 is MNHEY and CDR2 SVGAGI. CDR3 size: 13 residues. The CDR3 nucleotides are TGTGCCAGCAGTTTGACCAGACAAGAGACCCAGTACTTC. Translation: CASSLTRQETQYF.

This clonotype has more than one count but fewer than ten. The V call is TRBV20-1, the J call TRBJ2-3, with D unclear. Trimming removed 4 bases at V and 1 base at J, with 9 bases between. CDR3 length equals 13 residues. Germline V lookup: CDR1 DFQATT, CDR2 SNEGSKA (reference sequence). CDR3 sequence (DNA): TGCAGTGCTATAGACTCCCGCACAGATACGCAGTATTTT. Its protein product is CSAIDSRTDTQYF.

The CDR3 DNA is TGTGCCAGCAGCTTGGATCAGGGGCCGGGAAAACTGTTTTTT. Translation gives CASSLDQGPGKLFF. This chain uses TRBV5-6 with TRBJ1-4, with D tentatively TRBD1 (6 bases). The V gene's germline CDR1 is SGHDT and CDR2 YYEEEE. Trimming pared 0 bases from V and 10 bases from J, leaving 13 bases between. The CDR3 totals 14 residues.

V and J are TRBV5-1 and TRBJ2-7, with 9 nucleotides matching TRBD2. The CDR3 runs 16 residues. Germline-derived CDR1 and CDR2 are SGHRS and YFSETQ. J lost 0 bases, V lost 4 bases, and 8 bases had no gene match. The CDR3 DNA reads as TGCGCCAGCAGCCCCGAGGGAGCGGGAGGCTCCTACGAGCAGTACGTC. Amino acids: CASSPEGAGGSYEQYV.

This chain uses TRBV6-2 or TRBV6-3 with TRBJ2-1, with 8 positions matching TRBD2. The germline CDR1 and CDR2 sequences are MNHEY and SVGEGT. The CDR3 loop spans 16 amino acids. Trimming removed 2 bases from V and 7 bases from J; junction bases left unmatched: 10. CDR3 region: CASSYSIAGLRNEQFF. CDR3 sequence (DNA): TGTGCCAGCAGTTACAGTATAGCGGGATTACGGAATGAGCAGTTCTTC.

This clonotype was found a few times. The V gene is TRBV12-3 or TRBV12-4, the J gene TRBJ1-6; possible D gene TRBD1, 5 bases. The V and J ends lost 3 bases and 3 bases respectively, with 12 bases between them. This CDR3 is built from 16 residues. This chain's CDR3 is CASSFFGDGYNSPLHF. CDR3 sequence (DNA): TGTGCCAGCAGTTTCTTTGGGGACGGCTATAATTCACCCCTCCACTTT.

In its sample, this clonotype was seen a few times. The V call is TRBV7-2, the J call TRBJ2-4, with 10 nucleotides matching TRBD1. The junction had 15 bases not matched to a gene; V was cut back by 5 bases and J by 2 bases. CDR3 size: 19 residues. Germline CDR1 SGHTA, CDR2 FQGNSA. CDR3 DNA sequence: TGTGCCAGCAGCGGACAGGGGGGGATCAGTGGGGGCCCCAAAAACATTCAGTACTTC. Translation gives CASSGQGGISGGPKNIQYF.

This clonotype was picked up a small number of times. The rearrangement links TRBV27 to TRBJ2-7, with 9 bases matching TRBD1. Germline loops: CDR1 MNHEY, CDR2 SMNVEV (reference sequence). This CDR3 contains 14 residues. J was trimmed by 3 bases and V by 6 bases; bases with no gene match: 6. The CDR3 protein is CASSRRDRVYEQYF. CDR3 sequence (DNA): TGTGCCAGCAGCCGCCGGGACAGGGTCTACGAGCAGTACTTC.

The gene calls are TRBV15 and TRBJ2-3; D might be TRBD2 (6 bases). Germline values: CDR1 LNHNV, CDR2 YYDKDF (reference sequence). V lost 5 bases and J 0 bases, leaving 21 bases between the germline ends. The CDR3 loop spans 18 amino acids. Written as DNA, the CDR3 is TGTGCCACCAGCTCCACGGTAGCGTTCCGGGGGAGCACAGATACGCAGTATTTT. It encodes CATSSTVAFRGSTDTQYF.

This rearrangement joins TRBV7-4 to TRBJ2-2; maybe TRBD1 (5 bases). The CDR3 contains 16 residues. V lost 4 bases and J 5 bases, leaving 17 bases between the germline ends. Per the germline V gene, CDR1 is SGHVT and CDR2 is SQSDAQ. CDR3 nucleotide sequence: TGTGCCAGCAGCTACCCACAAGGGGCCGCAACCGGGGAGCTGTTTTTT. Amino acid sequence: CASSYPQGAATGELFF.

This clonotype was detected only a few times. The V gene is TRBV6-8, the J gene TRBJ2-7, with a possible D match to TRBD1 (5 bases). This CDR3 is built from 12 residues. CDR1 is MNHGY and CDR2 is SAAAGT in the germline V gene. V was shortened by 6 bases and J by 4 bases, with 10 bases between the two germline ends. The CDR3 nucleotides read TGTGCCAGCAGATCTGACAGATACGAGCAGTACGTC. It translates to CASRSDRYEQYV.

J is TRBJ1-2 and V is TRBV4-2; possibly TRBD1 for D (6 bases). Germline assignment: CDR1 LGHNA and CDR2 YNFKEQ. The V end lost 0 bases, the J end lost 3 bases, and 11 bases lay between the germline ends. The length of the CDR3 is 15 residues. The CDR3 DNA reads as TGTGCCAGCAGCCAAGAGTTCCGGACAGACTATGGCTACACCTTC. This codes for CASSQEFRTDYGYTF.